These T cell receptor beta chains were read from a single sample in a study of blood T cell repertoires in COVID-19. Produced via immunoSEQ multiplex PCR; TCRdb's table is partial and in-frame only. Of 450,000 or so clones in the sample, roughly nine tenths were seen once. Specimen: peripheral blood. Receptor source: a man aged 18 to 30 with COVID-19, enrolled during active disease. Each CDR3 is given with its conserved first and last residue. Fields, in order: D gene, clone size, J gene, V gene, CDR3 DNA, CDR3 protein. A D gene is named only where the DNA matches it firmly. Clone size appears in some rows only: once, few, many, or a class for an expanded clone.

TRBD1 | . | TRBJ2-5 | TRBV24-1 | TGTGCCACCAGTTCGGGACAGGTTCCATTAGAGACCCAGTACTTC | CATSSGQVPLETQYF
. | . | TRBJ1-1 | TRBV7-6 | TGTGCCAGCAGCCCAATAAGCCCCCGAGGGAACACTGAAGCTTTCTTT | CASSPISPRGNTEAFF
. | . | TRBJ2-3 | TRBV27 | TGTGCCAGCAAACTGGCGGGACCCACAGATACGCAGTATTTT | CASKLAGPTDTQYF
. | . | TRBJ2-3 | TRBV9 | TGTGCCAGCAGCGTATCGGCGGTTTCAGATACGCAGTATTTT | CASSVSAVSDTQYF
. | . | TRBJ2-3 | TRBV30 | TGTGCCTGGAGTGTTGGTGTCAACCAGGGCACAGATACGCAGTATTTT | CAWSVGVNQGTDTQYF
TRBD1 | . | TRBJ2-2 | TRBV6-5 | TGTGCCAGCAGTTTCATCGGGACAGTCTCGTCCGGGGAGCTGTTTTTT | CASSFIGTVSSGELFF
. | many | TRBJ1-1 | TRBV19 | TGTGCCAGTAGGTTTTACAGGAACACTGAAGCTTTCTTT | CASRFYRNTEAFF
. | . | TRBJ2-5 | TRBV5-6 | TGTGCCAGCAGCTTGGTCGCCGGACAGCAAGAGACCCAGTACTTC | CASSLVAGQQETQYF
. | . | TRBJ2-5 | TRBV15 | TGTGCCACCAGCAGAGATGGGAGGGAGACCCAGTACTTC | CATSRDGRETQYF
TRBD2 | once | TRBJ2-7 | TRBV19 | TGTGCCAGTAGCAGGGGGACTAGCGGGAGCTCTTACGAGCAGTACTTC | CASSRGTSGSSYEQYF
TRBD1 | . | TRBJ1-4 | TRBV29-1 | TGCAGCGCATCACAGGGGGCTGAAGAAAAACTGTTTTTT | CSASQGAEEKLFF
. | few | TRBJ1-6 | TRBV3-1/TRBV3-2 | TGTGCCAGCAGCCAAGGGGGGGATTCACCCCTCCACTTT | CASSQGGDSPLHF
TRBD2 | . | TRBJ2-1 | TRBV15 | TGTGCCACCAGCAGAGATTGGACTAGCGCTCCGTACAATGAGCAGTTCTTC | CATSRDWTSAPYNEQFF
. | . | TRBJ2-1 | TRBV6-5 | TGTGCCAGCAGTTACGGGACATACAATGAGCAGTTCTTC | CASSYGTYNEQFF
. | . | TRBJ1-1 | TRBV19 | TGTGCCAGTACGCGAGGGCCTGAGGGAGCTTTCTTT | CASTRGPEGAFF
. | . | TRBJ2-1 | TRBV27 | TGTGCCAGCAGAACTCAAAACTACAATGAGCAGTTCTTC | CASRTQNYNEQFF
TRBD1 | . | TRBJ2-3 | TRBV4-2 | TGTGCCAGCAGCCAAGATATCCCCCCAGGGGGTAAAGATACGCAGTATTTT | CASSQDIPPGGKDTQYF
. | . | TRBJ2-7 | TRBV14 | TGTGCCAGCAGCCAAGCCGACAGGCTCCTACGAGTGCAGTACTTC | CASSQADRLLRVQYF
TRBD1 | once | TRBJ2-7 | TRBV2 | TGTGCCAGCAGTGCAGGGACAGGAGCCTACGAGCAGTACTTC | CASSAGTGAYEQYF
. | once | TRBJ2-3 | TRBV3-1/TRBV3-2 | TGTGCCAGCAGTCTCACTCGAGGGAGCACAGATACGCAGTATTTT | CASSLTRGSTDTQYF
. | . | TRBJ2-1 | TRBV2 | TGTGCCAGCAACAATCGTGAGCAGTTCTTC | CASNNREQFF
TRBD2 | . | TRBJ2-7 | TRBV5-1 | TGCGCCAGCAGCTTACCAGGCGGCGGGAGTCAATCCTACGAGCAGTACTTC | CASSLPGGGSQSYEQYF
TRBD2 | once | TRBJ2-7 | TRBV11-2 | TGTGCCAGCAGCTACGGGACTAAGCAGTACTTC | CASSYGTKQYF
TRBD1 | . | TRBJ2-4 | TRBV5-1 | TGCGCCAGCAGTAGGGGACAGGGTCCAGTCATTCAGTACTTC | CASSRGQGPVIQYF
TRBD1 | . | TRBJ2-3 | TRBV19 | TGTGCCAGTAGTACACAGACAGGGTGGGATACGCAGTATTTT | CASSTQTGWDTQYF
. | once | TRBJ2-3 | TRBV24-1 | TGTGCCACCAGTGAGCCGGGAGGCACAGATACGCAGTATTTT | CATSEPGGTDTQYF
. | . | TRBJ1-5 | TRBV24-1 | TGTGCCACCATCCTAGAGGTTACTAATCAGCCCCAGCATTTT | CATILEVTNQPQHF
TRBD1 | once | TRBJ2-3 | TRBV5-1 | TGCGCCAGCACCTTAAGGACAGGGGGCGCGGATACGCAGTATTTT | CASTLRTGGADTQYF
. | once | TRBJ2-7 | TRBV4-1 | TGCGCCAGCAGCCAAGTAGGGGATTTGTACGAGCAGTACTTC | CASSQVGDLYEQYF
. | . | TRBJ1-3 | TRBV27 | TGTGCCAGCAAAACCGCCCGGGGCTCTGGAAACACCATATATTTT | CASKTARGSGNTIYF
. | few | TRBJ1-2 | TRBV7-8 | TGTGCCAGCAACTTAGGACCCGGCGGAATAGGCTACACCTTC | CASNLGPGGIGYTF
. | . | TRBJ1-5 | TRBV7-9 | TGTGCCAGCAGTTCATCCCTGGAGAATCAGCCCCAGCATTTT | CASSSSLENQPQHF
TRBD1 | once | TRBJ1-4 | TRBV9 | TGTGCCAGCAGCGAACAGGGGGCCTTTGGAGAGGAAAAACTGTTTTTT | CASSEQGAFGEEKLFF
TRBD1 | . | TRBJ2-5 | TRBV3-1/TRBV3-2 | TGTGCCAGCAGCCGCCCAGGGACAGTGCCACCTGCTTCGGAGACCCAGTACTTC | CASSRPGTVPPASETQYF
. | once | TRBJ2-2 | TRBV7-7 | TGTGCTAGCAGCCAGAACCCCGACAGGAGTAACACCGGGGAGCTGTTTTTT | CASSQNPDRSNTGELFF
TRBD2 | . | TRBJ2-7 | TRBV5-4 | TGTGCCAGCAGCTTCTCACTAGCGGAGAACTACGAGCAGTACTTC | CASSFSLAENYEQYF
. | . | TRBJ2-3 | TRBV5-4 | TGTGCCAGCAGCCAGGGCCTAAGACACACAGATACGCAGTATTTT | CASSQGLRHTDTQYF